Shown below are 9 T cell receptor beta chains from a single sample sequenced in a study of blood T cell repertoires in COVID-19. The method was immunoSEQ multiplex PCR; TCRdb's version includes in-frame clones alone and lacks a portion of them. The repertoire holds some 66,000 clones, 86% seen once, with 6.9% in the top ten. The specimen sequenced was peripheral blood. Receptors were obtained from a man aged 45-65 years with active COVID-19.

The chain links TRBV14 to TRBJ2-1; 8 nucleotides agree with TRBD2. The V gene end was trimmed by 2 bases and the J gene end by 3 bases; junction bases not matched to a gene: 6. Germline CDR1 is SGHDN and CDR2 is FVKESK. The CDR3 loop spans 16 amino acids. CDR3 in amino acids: CASSQLMSGSYNEQFF. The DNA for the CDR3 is TGTGCCAGCAGCCAATTAATGAGCGGGAGCTACAATGAGCAGTTCTTC.

In DNA, the CDR3 is TGTGCCAGCTCACAACAGGGGGAAAATAATTCACCCCTCCACTTT. Translated, it gives CASSQQGENNSPLHF. The rearrangement links TRBV18 to TRBJ1-6, with 8 bases lining up with TRBD1. The CDR3 has 15 residues. V was clipped by 4 bases and J by 5 bases; unmatched bases: 4. Germline lookup yields CDR1 KGHSH and CDR2 LQKENI.

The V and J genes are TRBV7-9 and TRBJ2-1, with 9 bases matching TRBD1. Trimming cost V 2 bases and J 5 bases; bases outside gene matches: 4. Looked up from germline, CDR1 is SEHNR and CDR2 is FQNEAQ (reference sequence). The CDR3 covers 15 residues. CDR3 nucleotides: TGTGCCAGCAGCTTATGGGACAGGGACCACAATGAGCAGTTCTTC. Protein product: CASSLWDRDHNEQFF. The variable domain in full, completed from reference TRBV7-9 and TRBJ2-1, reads DTGVSQNPRHKITKRGQNVTFRCDPISEHNRLYWYRQTLGQGPEFLTYFQNEAQLEKSRLLSDRFSAERPKGSFSTLEIQRTEQGDSAMYLCASSLWDRDHNEQFFGPGTRLTVL.

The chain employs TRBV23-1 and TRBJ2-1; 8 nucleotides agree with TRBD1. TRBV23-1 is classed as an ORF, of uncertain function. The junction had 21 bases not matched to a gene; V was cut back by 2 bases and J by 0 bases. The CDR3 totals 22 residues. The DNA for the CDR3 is TGCGCCAGCAGTCAAGATGATCATCCGGGACAGGACCCAACTAGCTCCTACAATGAGCAGTTCTTC. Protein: CASSQDDHPGQDPTSSYNEQFF.

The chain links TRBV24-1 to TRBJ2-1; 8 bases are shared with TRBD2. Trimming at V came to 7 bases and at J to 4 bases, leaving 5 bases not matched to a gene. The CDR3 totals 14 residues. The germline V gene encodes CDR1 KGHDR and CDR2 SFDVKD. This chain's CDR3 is CATSKTSGYNEQFF. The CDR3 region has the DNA TGTGCCACCAGCAAAACTAGCGGTTACAATGAGCAGTTCTTC.

The CDR3 nucleotides are TGTGCCAGCATGAATGGGCCGGCGAACACTGAAGCTTTCTTT. Protein product: CASMNGPANTEAFF. The J gene is TRBJ1-1, the V gene TRBV6-5; D is ambiguous. CDR1 is MNHEY, CDR2 SVGAGI, per germline. The CDR3 is 14 amino acids. Trimming took 7 bases from V and 1 from J, leaving 13 bases between them.

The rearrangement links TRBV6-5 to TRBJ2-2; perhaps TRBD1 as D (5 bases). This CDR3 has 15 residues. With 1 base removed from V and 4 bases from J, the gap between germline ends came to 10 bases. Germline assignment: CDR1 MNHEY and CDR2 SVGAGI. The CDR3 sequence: CASSYWQGFTGELFF. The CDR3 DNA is TGTGCCAGCAGTTACTGGCAGGGATTCACCGGGGAGCTGTTTTTT.

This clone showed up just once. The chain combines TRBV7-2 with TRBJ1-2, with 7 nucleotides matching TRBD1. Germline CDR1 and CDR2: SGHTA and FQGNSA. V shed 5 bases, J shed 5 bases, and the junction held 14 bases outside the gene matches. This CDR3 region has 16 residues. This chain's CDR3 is CASSTDPGTEQYGYTF. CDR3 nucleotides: TGTGCCAGCAGCACCGATCCCGGGACAGAACAATATGGCTACACCTTC.

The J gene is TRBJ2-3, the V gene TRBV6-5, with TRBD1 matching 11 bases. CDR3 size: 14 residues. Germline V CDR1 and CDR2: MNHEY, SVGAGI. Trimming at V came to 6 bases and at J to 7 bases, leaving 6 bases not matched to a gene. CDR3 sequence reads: CASRVGTGGNTQYF. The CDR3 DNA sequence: TGTGCCAGCAGAGTAGGGACAGGGGGGAATACGCAGTATTTT.